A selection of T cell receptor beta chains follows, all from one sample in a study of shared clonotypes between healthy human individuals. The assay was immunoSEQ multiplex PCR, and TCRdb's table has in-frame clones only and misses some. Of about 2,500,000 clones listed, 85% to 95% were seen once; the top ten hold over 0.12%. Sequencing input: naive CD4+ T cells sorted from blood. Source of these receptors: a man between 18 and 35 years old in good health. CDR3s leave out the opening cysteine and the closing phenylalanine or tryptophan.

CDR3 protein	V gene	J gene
ASSLLVVDTEAF	TRBV11-2	TRBJ1-1
ASRAGQPLNTGELF	TRBV7-9	TRBJ2-2
ASSSVSLSGNTIY	TRBV6-6	TRBJ1-3
ASSSTGLASKNIQY	TRBV6-5	TRBJ2-4
ASPTGAYEQY	TRBV5-1	TRBJ2-7
ASSLGDSENQPQH	TRBV5-1	TRBJ1-5
AISPTLVRAGPHNEQF	TRBV10-3	TRBJ2-1
ASSLGDSSYEQY	TRBV6-1	TRBJ2-7
ASSPNLYGTHYGYT	TRBV14	TRBJ1-2
ASSTQGAGETQY	TRBV11-3	TRBJ2-5
ASNTGGHEQY	TRBV2	TRBJ2-7
ASIFSGSLPDTQY	TRBV2	TRBJ2-3
AIAGPQGGSPLH	TRBV10-3	TRBJ1-6
ASTLRASTDTQY	TRBV6-6	TRBJ2-3
AWSGSSYNEQF	TRBV30	TRBJ2-1
ASSATSTGTGNTIY	TRBV21-1	TRBJ1-3
ASSEEQVIRTDTQY	TRBV10-1	TRBJ2-3
ASSRRTDAGYGYT	TRBV7-9	TRBJ1-2
ASSFPGTGQNGYT	TRBV28	TRBJ1-2
ASSTDLNTEAF	TRBV19	TRBJ1-1
ASRTRSSTDTQY	TRBV11-2	TRBJ2-3